This entry is about one T cell receptor beta chain. This sample is drawn from a study of CD8 T cells in Susac syndrome. cDNA came from about 0.46 to 1 ug RNA primed by random hexamers. By means of immunoSEQ multiplex PCR, TCR beta CDR3 spanning 54 Vbeta and 13 Jbeta underwent amplification. Using its own MiXCR run on the immunoSEQ multiplex PCR reads, TCRdb lists one record per CDR3 protein. The sample records roughly 130,000 distinct CDR3 sequences, over 90% being singletons. Looked up from germline, CDR1 is SGHVS and CDR2 is FQNEAQ. The CDR3 totals 15 residues. The V segment lost 5 bases and the J segment 2 bases; nucleotides outside the gene matches: 2. The authors carried out high-throughput sequencing of TCR beta. They applied it to CD8+ and CD4+ T cells obtained from blood. The control participants were healthy donors, and these controls were matched with respect to both age and sex. TEMRA cells were enriched by FACS, and CD4+ and CD8+ T cells were negatively isolated.

The chain links TRBV7-8 to TRBJ2-1, with TRBD2 matching 11 bases. Sample: CD4+ T cells from PBMCs. The TCR originated in a human donor in good health. CDR3 amino acids: CASSLSGRAYNEQFF. CDR3 nucleotides: TGTGCCAGCAGCCTTAGCGGGAGGGCCTACAATGAGCAGTTCTTC.